The 31 T cell receptor beta chains in this list originate from one sample, sequenced in a study of T cells after yellow fever vaccination. TCRdb called the 5' RACE reads again in MiXCR, with one record for every CDR3 protein. The data contain some 350,000 distinct CDR3 sequences, roughly 4% of them seen just once; the ten biggest clones take up roughly a quarter. The input for sequencing was PBMCs, taken 5 days after the yellow fever booster vaccination. These receptors came from a young man who received the YFV17D yellow fever vaccine.

The chain joins TRBV9 to TRBJ1-1; TRBD1 agrees at 8 bases. With 4 bases clipped from V and 4 bases from J, the junction kept 12 bases outside the gene matches. This CDR3 region has 16 residues. From germline, CDR1 is SGDLS and CDR2 YYNGEE. The DNA for the CDR3 is TGTGCCAGCAGCCCAGATATCAGGGGGCAGGGCACTGAAGCTTTCTTT. This codes for CASSPDIRGQGTEAFF.

The genes are TRBV4-1 and TRBJ2-7; 10 bases line up with TRBD2. This CDR3 spans 17 amino acids. Germline V gene lookup returns CDR1 MGHRA and CDR2 YSYEKL. V was pared by 0 bases and J by 0 bases, with 5 bases of the junction left unmatched. CDR3 in DNA: TGCGCCAGCAGCCAAGATCTTAGCGGGGGGCCCTCCTACGAGCAGTACTTC. It specifies CASSQDLSGGPSYEQYF.

Many counts were recorded for this clonotype. This rearrangement joins TRBV3-1 to TRBJ2-5; D is possibly TRBD1 (6 bases). Germline CDR1 LGHDT, CDR2 YNNKEL (reference sequence). V was pared by 4 bases and J by 0 bases, with 9 bases between. The CDR3 totals 14 residues. In DNA form, the CDR3 reads TGTGCCAGCAGCCCAGACAGGTACCAAGAGACCCAGTACTTC. Its protein is CASSPDRYQETQYF.

This clonotype has just a few counts. The chain has TRBV9 and TRBJ2-6, with D uncertain. The CDR3 extends over 13 amino acids. Germline CDR1 reads SGDLS; CDR2 reads YYNGEE. Between the trimmed V and J ends, which lost 2 bases and 4 bases, there was a span of 4 bases. CDR3 in amino acids: CASSVLGANVLTF. CDR3 DNA sequence: TGTGCCAGCAGCGTCCTAGGGGCCAACGTCCTGACTTTC.

This clonotype was detected many times. J is TRBJ2-7 and V is TRBV4-1, with 8 positions matching TRBD1. Per germline, CDR1 MGHRA and CDR2 YSYEKL. The CDR3 covers 15 residues. Trimming at V came to 5 bases and at J to 6 bases, leaving 12 bases not matched to a gene. The CDR3 DNA reads TGCGCCAGCAGCTCACGGACAGGGCCGTTGGGCGAGCAGTACTTC. This encodes CASSSRTGPLGEQYF.

The chain uses TRBV24-1 and TRBJ2-5; D gene ambiguous. Trimming took 4 bases from V and 2 from J, leaving 10 bases between them. CDR1 is KGHDR, CDR2 SFDVKD, per germline. The CDR3 totals 14 residues. The CDR3 reads CATSEADGQETQYF. The CDR3 nucleotides are TGTGCCACCAGTGAAGCCGACGGTCAAGAGACCCAGTACTTC.

There are many counts of this clonotype. The V and J genes are TRBV7-6 and TRBJ2-6, with a possible D match to TRBD1 (5 bases). Per germline, CDR1 SGHVS and CDR2 FNYEAQ. V was shortened by 3 bases and J by 1 base, with 10 bases between the two germline ends. The CDR3 covers 16 residues. DNA for the CDR3: TGTGCCAGCAGCTTCTTCCAGGGATCTGGGGCCAACGTCCTGACTTTC. As protein: CASSFFQGSGANVLTF.

There are many counts of this clonotype. The chain employs TRBV28 and TRBJ2-2; D not certain. V shed 4 bases and J shed 1 base, with 4 bases lying between them. Germline assignment: CDR1 MDHEN and CDR2 SYDVKM. The CDR3 has 13 amino acids. Here the CDR3 DNA reads TGTGCCAGCAGTTCTCAGAACACCGGGGAGCTGTTTTTT. Translated: CASSSQNTGELFF.

This clonotype was detected only a few times. The chain carries TRBV29-1 and TRBJ1-2; TRBD1 agrees at 10 bases. Germline assignment: CDR1 SQVTM and CDR2 ANQGSEA. J gave up 5 bases and V 5 bases, and 5 bases lay outside the gene matches. There are 13 residues in the CDR3. CDR3 sequence reads: CSVWPGQGYGYTF. For the CDR3, the DNA is TGCAGCGTTTGGCCGGGACAGGGGTATGGCTACACCTTC.

The chain recombines TRBV5-1 with TRBJ1-2; 7 bases agree with TRBD1. The germline CDR1 and CDR2 sequences are SGHRS and YFSETQ. The length of the CDR3 is 15 residues. J lost 5 bases, V lost 4 bases, and 11 bases had no gene match. This chain's CDR3 is CASSPGQTSTYGYTF. Here the CDR3 DNA reads TGCGCCAGCAGCCCGGGACAGACATCGACGTATGGCTACACCTTC. Based on the CDR3 plus reference TRBV5-1 and TRBJ1-2, the full variable domain is KAGVTQTPRYLIKTRGQQVTLSCSPISGHRSVSWYQQTPGQGLQFLFEYFSETQRNKGNFPGRFSGRQFSNSRSEMNVSTLELGDSALYLCASSPGQTSTYGYTFGSGTRLTVV.

This clonotype was counted between two and nine times. The chain recombines TRBV18 with TRBJ1-5; 9 positions match TRBD1. There are 14 residues in the CDR3. The germline gives CDR1 KGHSH, CDR2 LQKENI. The V gene end was trimmed by 3 bases and the J gene end by 7 bases; junction bases not matched to a gene: 4. The CDR3 loop is CASSPGTGMQPQHF. As DNA, the CDR3 is TGTGCCAGCTCACCCGGGACAGGGATGCAGCCCCAGCATTTT.

The genes are TRBV5-1 and TRBJ2-5; no definite D call. CDR1 is SGHRS, CDR2 YFSETQ, per germline. The CDR3 is 15 residues long. Trimming cost V 0 bases and J 0 bases, with 9 bases left between them. CDR3 DNA: TGCGCCAGCAGCTTGGGTAGGGCCGACCAAGAGACCCAGTACTTC. Translating it yields CASSLGRADQETQYF.

This clonotype was counted between two and nine times. The chain joins TRBV5-1 to TRBJ2-7; D unresolved. Between the trimmed V and J ends, which lost 0 bases and 2 bases, there was a span of 12 bases. Per the germline V gene, CDR1 is SGHRS and CDR2 is YFSETQ. This CDR3 region has 15 residues. The CDR3 loop reads CASSLELGRPYEQYF. DNA for the CDR3: TGCGCCAGCAGCTTGGAGTTGGGCAGACCCTACGAGCAGTACTTC.

This clonotype showed up many times. V and J are TRBV4-1 and TRBJ2-7, with TRBD1 as a possible D gene (6 bases). The germline V and J ends were trimmed by 1 base and 5 bases, with 15 bases remaining between them. Germline CDR1 is MGHRA and CDR2 is YSYEKL. The CDR3 contains 15 residues. This chain's CDR3 is CASSQGVTGWDEQYV. The DNA of the CDR3 is TGCGCCAGCAGCCAAGGTGTGACAGGATGGGACGAGCAGTACGTC.

This clonotype was seen at least ten times. The V gene is TRBV28, the J gene TRBJ2-5; no firm D call. CDR3 length: 14 residues. V was shortened by 10 bases and J by 3 bases, with 18 bases between the two germline ends. Looked up from germline, CDR1 is MDHEN and CDR2 is SYDVKM. The CDR3 DNA follows: TGTGCCACAAGTAGTTGGCCCACGGAAGAGACCCAGTACTTC. This gives the protein CATSSWPTEETQYF.

The rearrangement uses TRBV12-3 or TRBV12-4 and TRBJ2-3, with TRBD2 as a possible D gene (7 bases). V dropped 2 bases and J dropped 0 bases, with 12 bases sitting between them. The CDR3 extends over 16 amino acids. In DNA, the CDR3 is TGTGCCAGCAGTTTAAGGGGGGGGTCTAGCACAGATACGCAGTATTTT. Translating it yields CASSLRGGSSTDTQYF.

The chain links TRBV10-3 to TRBJ2-1; 7 bases fit TRBD2. This CDR3 is 16 amino acids long. The ends lost 3 bases at V and 3 bases at J; junction bases unmatched: 8. Germline V gives CDR1 ENHRY, CDR2 SYGVKD. The CDR3 DNA is TGTGCCATCAGTGATTCTGGGGGGGATTACTACAATGAGCAGTTCTTC. Amino acid sequence: CAISDSGGDYYNEQFF.

V usage is TRBV6-6 and J usage is TRBJ1-3, with 7 bases matching TRBD1. The J segment lost 3 bases and the V segment lost 7 bases, leaving 15 bases of the junction unmatched. This CDR3 region has 17 residues. CDR1 MNHNY and CDR2 SVGAGI come from the germline V gene (reference sequence). CDR3 residues: CASTPRGRGFFGNTIYF. The CDR3 DNA sequence: TGTGCCAGCACCCCTAGGGGCAGGGGGTTTTTTGGAAACACCATATATTTT.

CDR3 residues: CASSHVALDSEQYV. The CDR3 DNA is TGCGCCAGCAGCCATGTAGCCTTGGACTCCGAGCAGTACGTC. This sequence joins TRBV4-1 and TRBJ2-7; D possibly corresponds to TRBD2 (5 bases). CDR3 length: 14 residues. V was shortened by 3 bases and J by 6 bases, with 15 bases between the two germline ends. In germline, CDR1 is MGHRA, CDR2 YSYEKL.

This chain joins TRBV20-1 and TRBJ1-1; D not resolved. V was pared by 3 bases and J by 3 bases, with 11 bases between. This CDR3 region has 13 residues. Germline CDR1 is DFQATT and CDR2 is SNEGSKA (reference sequence). This CDR3 reads CSAREGGDTEAFF. The CDR3 bases are TGCAGTGCTAGGGAGGGAGGTGACACTGAAGCTTTCTTT.

There are many counts of this clonotype. CDR3 amino acids: CASSLVGNPNTEAFF. In DNA form, the CDR3 reads TGTGCCAGCAGCTTAGTAGGAAATCCGAACACTGAAGCTTTCTTT. The chain combines TRBV7-9 with TRBJ1-1; D uncertain. The germline CDR1 and CDR2 sequences are SEHNR and FQNEAQ (reference sequence). CDR3 size: 15 residues. The V gene lost 1 base and the J gene lost 1 base, with 10 bases spanning the gap.

The CDR3 is CASRQLSTSGGKVTQYF. The CDR3 bases are TGTGCCAGCAGACAACTTTCGACTAGCGGGGGGAAGGTGACCCAGTACTTC. This chain joins TRBV6-2 or TRBV6-3 and TRBJ2-5, with 13 bases identical to TRBD2. Trimming cost V 6 bases and J 7 bases; bases outside gene matches: 14. The CDR3 has 17 residues. Germline CDR1 reads MNHEY; CDR2 reads SVGEGT.

This clonotype has only a few counts. This chain joins TRBV6-6 and TRBJ2-6; D unresolved. CDR3 length equals 13 residues. Germline V gene data show CDR1 as MNHNY and CDR2 as SVGAGI (reference sequence). V gave up 11 bases and J gave up 0 bases, with 8 bases separating them. The CDR3 is CAGSSSGANVLTF. As DNA, the CDR3 is TGTGCCGGCTCCTCCTCTGGGGCCAACGTCCTGACTTTC.

This rearrangement joins TRBV3-1 to TRBJ2-1; possible D gene TRBD2, 5 bases. The CDR3 has 14 amino acids. Germline lookup yields CDR1 LGHDT and CDR2 YNNKEL (reference sequence). The V end was cut by 3 bases, the J end by 5 bases, with 11 bases between. The CDR3 is CASSQRVSNNEQFF. The CDR3 DNA follows: TGTGCCAGCAGCCAGAGGGTATCGAACAATGAGCAGTTCTTC.

This clonotype appeared many times. The J gene is TRBJ2-2, the V gene TRBV7-6; TRBD2 agrees at 7 bases. Unmatched junction bases numbered 14, after V lost 10 bases and J lost 3 bases. CDR1 is SGHVS and CDR2 is FNYEAQ in the germline V gene. The CDR3 spans 16 residues. The CDR3 loop reads CAIPVAGVRDTGELFF. The CDR3, as DNA: TGTGCCATCCCGGTTGCGGGGGTTCGGGACACCGGGGAGCTGTTTTTT.

The V call is TRBV29-1, the J call TRBJ1-2, with TRBD1 matching 7 bases. This CDR3 contains 12 residues. Germline values: CDR1 SQVTM, CDR2 ANQGSEA. The DNA for the CDR3 is TGCAGTCAGGGAACAGGGGAGAATGGCTACACCTTC. Amino acid sequence: CSQGTGENGYTF. Full variable domain (remainder filled in from reference TRBV29-1 and TRBJ1-2): SAVISQKPSRDICQRGTSLTIQCQVDSQVTMMFWYRQQPGQSLTLIATANQGSEATYESGFVIDKFPISRPNLTFSTLTVSNMSPEDSSIYLCSQGTGENGYTFGSGTRLTVV.

This chain connects TRBV18 to TRBJ2-6, with D perhaps given as TRBD1 or TRBD2 (5 bases each). The CDR3 is 17 amino acids. Trimming cost V 3 bases and J 0 bases, with 12 bases left between them. Germline values: CDR1 KGHSH, CDR2 LQKENI. The chain's CDR3 is CASSPRDVYSGANVLTF. CDR3 nucleotides: TGTGCCAGCTCACCCCGGGACGTCTACTCTGGGGCCAACGTCCTGACTTTC.

This clonotype was seen ten or more times. The chain employs TRBV18 and TRBJ2-3, with a weak D call TRBD1 (5 bases). The CDR3 spans 14 residues. Trimming removed 6 bases from V and 5 bases from J, with 15 bases in between. The germline V gene encodes CDR1 KGHSH and CDR2 LQKENI. Here the CDR3 reads CASSLKIREDTQYF. The CDR3 nucleotides read TGTGCCAGCTCCCTCAAAATCAGGGAAGATACGCAGTATTTT.

The chain employs TRBV6-2 or TRBV6-3 and TRBJ2-5; tentatively, D is TRBD1 or TRBD2 (5 bases each). V gave up 4 bases and J gave up 5 bases, with 11 bases separating them. This CDR3 has 13 amino acids. Germline assignment: CDR1 MNHEY and CDR2 SVGEGT. The CDR3 loop reads CASSWDRRETQYF. Here the CDR3 DNA reads TGTGCCAGCAGTTGGGACCGGCGCGAGACCCAGTACTTC.

In this sample, this clonotype turned up many times. This chain uses TRBV5-4 with TRBJ2-2, with D possibly TRBD1 on 6 matching bases. Trimming shortened V by 5 bases and J by 0 bases, and 14 bases separated the two germline ends. CDR3 length: 16 residues. Germline values: CDR1 SGHNT, CDR2 YYREEE (reference sequence). CDR3 bases: TGTGCCAGCAGTATTGTACAGGGTCCGAACACCGGGGAGCTGTTTTTT. Encoded protein: CASSIVQGPNTGELFF. The whole variable domain, remainder taken from reference TRBV5-4 and TRBJ2-2, is ETGVTQSPTHLIKTRGQQVTLRCSSQSGHNTVSWYQQALGQGPQFIFQYYREEENGRGNFPPRFSGLQFPNYSSELNVNALELDDSALYLCASSIVQGPNTGELFFGEGSRLTVL.

This chain joins TRBV6-6 and TRBJ2-2, with 9 bases lining up with TRBD1. The germline V gene encodes CDR1 MNHNY and CDR2 SVGAGI (reference sequence). The CDR3 totals 16 residues. J was trimmed by 7 bases and V by 10 bases; bases with no gene match: 16. Written as DNA, the CDR3 is TGTGCCACCGAACCCCGGGACAGGGAAACGGGCGGGGAGCTGTTTTTT. Amino acids: CATEPRDRETGGELFF.